Listed here are 9 T cell receptor beta chains from one sample, sequenced in a study of cytomegalovirus exposure and HLA in healthy donors. The assay was immunoSEQ multiplex PCR, and TCRdb's table has in-frame clones only and misses some. The data contain over 200,000 clones, about 90% of them singletons. The sequencing sample was made of PBMCs. All receptors derive from a woman in her thirties in good health and CMV-seronegative.

The genes are TRBV15 and TRBJ2-5; TRBD2 aligns across 12 bases. This CDR3 region has 17 residues. Germline CDR1 LNHNV, CDR2 YYDKDF (reference sequence). J lost 2 bases, V lost 4 bases, and 8 bases had no gene match. The CDR3 here is CATSTSWTSGEQETQYF. In DNA form, the CDR3 reads TGTGCCACCAGCACTTCATGGACTAGCGGGGAACAAGAGACCCAGTACTTC.

The chain links TRBV27 to TRBJ2-1, with D possibly matching TRBD2 (6 bases). This CDR3 comprises 14 residues. Deletions cut 5 bases from V and 2 bases from J, with 10 bases between. CDR1 and CDR2 from the germline V gene are MNHEY and SMNVEV (reference sequence). The CDR3 sequence: CASSPPGAYNEQFF. For the CDR3, the DNA is TGTGCCAGCAGTCCTCCGGGGGCCTACAATGAGCAGTTCTTC.

This rearrangement joins TRBV29-1 to TRBJ2-7, with 10 bases identical to TRBD1. CDR1 is SQVTM and CDR2 is ANQGSEA in the germline V gene. CDR3 size: 16 residues. V lost 1 base, J lost 0 bases, and 6 bases stayed unmatched. The CDR3 DNA reads TGCAGCGTTGAAGGCTCCGGGACAGGGGCCTCCTACGAGCAGTACTTC. Translated: CSVEGSGTGASYEQYF.

The chain is built from TRBV5-1 and TRBJ2-7; tentatively, D is TRBD2 (6 bases). V was shortened by 0 bases and J by 4 bases, with 11 bases between the two germline ends. This CDR3 comprises 14 residues. CDR1 and CDR2 from the germline V gene are SGHRS and YFSETQ. The CDR3 DNA follows: TGCGCCAGCAGCTTGGCTTCAGGGACTTACGAGCAGTACTTC. The encoded protein is CASSLASGTYEQYF.

The V call is TRBV25-1, the J call TRBJ2-2; D might be TRBD1 (7 bases). The germline V gene has CDR1 MGHDK and CDR2 SYGVNS. CDR3 size: 17 residues. V gave up 7 bases and J gave up 4 bases, with 22 bases separating them. CDR3 in DNA: TGTGCCAGCACCACCCAAGGAGGGGGCGCATCCACCGGGGAGCTGTTTTTT. This sequence encodes CASTTQGGGASTGELFF.

The chain joins TRBV4-2 to TRBJ1-4; D is ambiguous. The CDR3 consists of 17 residues. Trimming took 1 base from V and 1 from J, leaving 13 bases between them. Germline V CDR1 and CDR2: LGHNA, YNFKEQ. CDR3 sequence (DNA): TGTGCCAGCAGCCAAGCCGGGCTGGTAGGAACTAATGAAAAACTGTTTTTT. Encoded protein: CASSQAGLVGTNEKLFF.

This clone showed up just a few times. The chain couples TRBV27 to TRBJ1-2; possibly TRBD1 for D (6 bases). This CDR3 has 15 amino acids. Germline V lookup: CDR1 MNHEY, CDR2 SMNVEV (reference sequence). V lost 2 bases to trimming and J lost 8 bases, with 18 bases between them. The CDR3 sequence: CASSLGGTGLRGYTF. The CDR3 nucleotides read TGTGCCAGCAGTTTAGGAGGAACAGGGTTAAGGGGCTACACCTTC.

The chain couples TRBV25-1 to TRBJ2-1; 12 nucleotides line up with TRBD2. CDR3 size: 15 residues. Germline CDR1 is MGHDK and CDR2 is SYGVNS. The J segment lost 7 bases and the V segment lost 3 bases, leaving 4 bases of the junction unmatched. The CDR3 region is CASSDGTSGSNEQFF. CDR3 sequence (DNA): TGTGCCAGCAGTGACGGGACTAGCGGGTCGAATGAGCAGTTCTTC.

The chain links TRBV28 to TRBJ2-2; possible D gene TRBD1, 6 bases. Germline V lookup: CDR1 MDHEN, CDR2 SYDVKM. There are 12 residues in the CDR3. V was clipped by 11 bases and J by 6 bases, with 13 bases between them. CDR3 loop: CAGGPIAGELFF. CDR3 bases: TGTGCCGGGGGCCCAATCGCCGGGGAGCTGTTTTTT.